This T cell receptor beta chain derives from a study of vaccination effects on CD4 cells after COVID-19. A word on this clone: Its target is not known.

Sequencing used immunoSEQ multiplex PCR; TCRdb keeps in-frame clones, though not all of them. The sample lists 20,000 to 30,000 clones, about 71% occurring once. The CDR3 loop spans 18 amino acids. V shed 6 bases, J shed 2 bases, and the junction held 16 bases outside the gene matches. Per the germline V gene, CDR1 is LNHDA and CDR2 is SQIVND (reference sequence). With the ViraFEST assay, the study expanded antigen-specific CD4+ T cells using viral peptide pools, then sequenced them. With around ten days of culture completed, CD4+ T cells were isolated. Vaccine recipients lacked prior SARS-CoV-2 infection and had negative nucleocapsid antibodies.

This sample comprised CD4+ T cells from PBMCs cultured with HCoV-OC43 spike peptides, obtained before COVID-19 vaccination. Subset given: HCoV-OC43 spike overlapping peptide pool stimulation. The receptor was derived from a human donor who received a COVID-19 vaccine. The rearrangement uses TRBV19 and TRBJ2-3; the match to TRBD2 covers 8 bases. DNA for the CDR3: TGTGCCAGTAGCAGGGGAGACGGCGGGGGGACATACACAGATACGCAGTATTTT. Translating gives CASSRGDGGGTYTDTQYF.